These 3 T cell receptor beta chains were all obtained from the same sample, sequenced in a study of blood T cell repertoires in COVID-19 (dated by TCRdb to about 2020). The library was produced with the immunoSEQ multiplex PCR assay. Drawn from immuneACCESS, this table holds only the in-frame rearrangements with V and J called that TCRdb kept. Clones are partly lost; checked studies trace under half to an unresolved V gene and leave the rest unexplained. The sample includes approximately 300,000 clones, with about 89% observed a single time. Roughly 3% of the sample is held by the ten biggest clonotypes. What was sequenced was PBMCs or T cells enriched from blood (not recorded which). These receptor sequences come from a woman between 18 and 29 years old who had recovered from COVID-19.

Here the CDR3 DNA reads TGTGCCAGCAGCCCGGAGGGACTAGCGTACAATGAGCAGTTCTTC. Translation gives CASSPEGLAYNEQFF. The chain recombines TRBV5-5 with TRBJ2-1; 10 nucleotides agree with TRBD2. V lost 4 bases, J lost 4 bases, and 5 bases stayed unmatched. This CDR3 is built from 15 residues. The germline V gene has CDR1 SGHKS and CDR2 YYEKEE (reference sequence).

V is TRBV7-9 and J is TRBJ2-7; 11 positions match TRBD1. The germline CDR1 and CDR2 sequences are SEHNR and FQNEAQ (reference sequence). V lost 5 bases, J lost 5 bases, and 8 bases stayed unmatched. This CDR3 spans 15 amino acids. The CDR3 is CASSMGQGEMNEQYF. CDR3 sequence (DNA): TGTGCCAGCAGCATGGGACAGGGGGAAATGAACGAGCAGTACTTC. The full variable domain, rest sourced from reference TRBV7-9 and TRBJ2-7, is DTGVSQNPRHKITKRGQNVTFRCDPISEHNRLYWYRQTLGQGPEFLTYFQNEAQLEKSRLLSDRFSAERPKGSFSTLEIQRTEQGDSAMYLCASSMGQGEMNEQYFGPGTRLTVT.

This clone came up once. The rearrangement links TRBV5-6 to TRBJ1-4, with 7 bases matching TRBD1. The germline V gene has CDR1 SGHDT and CDR2 YYEEEE. The CDR3 is 14 residues long. V lost 4 bases, J lost 6 bases, and 6 bases stayed unmatched. The DNA of the CDR3 is TGTGCCAGCAGCCTGACAGGGTTAGATGAAAAACTGTTTTTT. Encoded protein: CASSLTGLDEKLFF.